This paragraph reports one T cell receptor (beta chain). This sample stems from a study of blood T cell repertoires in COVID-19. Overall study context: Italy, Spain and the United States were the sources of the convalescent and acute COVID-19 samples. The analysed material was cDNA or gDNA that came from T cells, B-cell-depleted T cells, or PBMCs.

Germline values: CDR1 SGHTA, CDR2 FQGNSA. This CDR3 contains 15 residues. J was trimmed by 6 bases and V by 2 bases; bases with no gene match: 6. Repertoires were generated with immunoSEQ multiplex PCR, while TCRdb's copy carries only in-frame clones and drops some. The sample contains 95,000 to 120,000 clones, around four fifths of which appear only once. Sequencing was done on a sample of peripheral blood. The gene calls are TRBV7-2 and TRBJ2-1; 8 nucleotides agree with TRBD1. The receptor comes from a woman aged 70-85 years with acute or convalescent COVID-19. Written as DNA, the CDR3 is TGTGCCAGCAGCTTACTACCGGGACAGGTCAATGAGCAGTTCTTC. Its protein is CASSLLPGQVNEQFF.